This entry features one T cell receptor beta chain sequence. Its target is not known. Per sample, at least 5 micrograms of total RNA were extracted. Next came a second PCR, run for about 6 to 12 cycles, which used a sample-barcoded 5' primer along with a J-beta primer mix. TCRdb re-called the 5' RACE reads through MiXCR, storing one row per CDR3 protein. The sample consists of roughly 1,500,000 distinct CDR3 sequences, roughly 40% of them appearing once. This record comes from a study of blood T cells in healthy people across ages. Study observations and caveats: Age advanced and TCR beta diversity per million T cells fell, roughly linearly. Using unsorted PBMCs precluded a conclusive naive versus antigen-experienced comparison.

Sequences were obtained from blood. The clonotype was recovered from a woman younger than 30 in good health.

The CDR3 reads CSASGTEGNEQFF. The CDR3 DNA reads TGCAGTGCTAGCGGGACAGAGGGGAATGAGCAGTTCTTC. The chain is built from TRBV20-1 and TRBJ2-1; 7 nucleotides line up with TRBD1. This CDR3 region has 13 residues. Germline CDR1 and CDR2: DFQATT and SNEGSKA (reference sequence). J was trimmed by 7 bases and V by 3 bases; bases with no gene match: 6.